This is a list of T cell receptor beta chains from one sample in a study of blood T cell repertoires in COVID-19. Repertoires were generated with immunoSEQ multiplex PCR, while TCRdb's copy carries only in-frame clones and drops some. The repertoire holds roughly 67,000 clones, with approximately 85% as singletons. Sequencing was carried out using peripheral blood. Source of these receptors: a man aged 45 to 65 with acute or convalescent COVID-19. The CDR3 runs from the conserved cysteine through the conserved F or W. The D gene is left open where the match is weak. Only part of the rows carry a size: once, few, many, or a class if the clone is expanded.

j_call v_call d_call clone_size cdr3_aa cdr3_nt
TRBJ2-1 TRBV6-5 . . CASSRAGGSYNEQFF TGTGCCAGCAGTCGAGCGGGTGGGTCCTACAATGAGCAGTTCTTC
TRBJ2-3 TRBV2 TRBD2 . CASSTSGGGDTQYF TGTGCCAGCAGCACTAGCGGGGGCGGAGATACGCAGTATTTT
TRBJ1-1 TRBV4-1 . . CASSQVTGYTEAFF TGCGCCAGCAGCCAGGTTACAGGGTACACTGAAGCTTTCTTT
TRBJ1-5 TRBV10-2 TRBD1 . CASTGTGGQPQHF TGCGCCAGCACTGGGACAGGGGGTCAGCCCCAGCATTTT
TRBJ1-6 TRBV10-2 TRBD1 . CASGQGTYNSPLHF TGCGCCAGCGGACAGGGGACTTATAATTCACCCCTCCACTTT
TRBJ2-7 TRBV7-9 . . CASSRFTRVYEQYF TGTGCCAGCAGCCGGTTCACGAGGGTCTACGAGCAGTACTTC
TRBJ2-7 TRBV6-5 TRBD1 once CASRTAGGPAYEQYF TGTGCCAGCAGAACCGCAGGGGGCCCAGCCTACGAGCAGTACTTC
TRBJ2-3 TRBV5-1 . . CASSLYGQANTDTQYF TGCGCCAGCAGCTTGTATGGTCAGGCCAACACAGATACGCAGTATTTT
TRBJ2-1 TRBV2 . . CASSERGSSSYNEQFF TGTGCCAGCAGTGAGAGAGGATCTAGCTCCTACAATGAGCAGTTCTTC
TRBJ2-5 TRBV7-6 TRBD1 . CASSLVDRGSYQETQYF TGTGCCAGCAGCTTAGTCGACAGGGGCTCTTACCAAGAGACCCAGTACTTC
TRBJ1-1 TRBV18 . . CASSPNGGTEAFF TGTGCCAGCTCACCAAACGGGGGGACTGAAGCTTTCTTT
TRBJ1-4 TRBV12-5 TRBD1 . CASGFGRQGDEKLFF TGTGCTAGTGGTTTCGGAAGGCAGGGGGATGAAAAACTGTTTTTT
TRBJ1-4 TRBV3-1/TRBV3-2 . . CAAGGDNEKLFF TGTGCCGCCGGGGGTGATAATGAAAAACTGTTTTTT
TRBJ1-4 TRBV27 TRBD1 . CASSPDRGGEKLFF TGTGCCAGCAGTCCGGACAGGGGTGGTGAAAAACTGTTTTTT
TRBJ2-7 TRBV2 . . CASSGIYEQYF TGTGCCAGCTCTGGCATCTACGAGCAGTACTTC
TRBJ2-3 TRBV4-1 TRBD2 . CASSPTSGGADTQYF TGCGCCAGCAGCCCGACTAGCGGGGGGGCAGATACGCAGTATTTT
TRBJ1-4 TRBV6-1 TRBD1 once CASSESPGGDEKLFF TGTGCCAGCAGTGAGTCTCCAGGGGGCGATGAAAAACTGTTTTTT
TRBJ2-2 TRBV4-1 TRBD2 . CASSQEVAGGGELFF TGCGCCAGCAGCCAAGAGGTTGCGGGGGGCGGGGAGCTGTTTTTT
TRBJ2-2 TRBV19 TRBD1 few CASLSGQGEPGELFF TGTGCCAGTTTATCCGGACAGGGGGAGCCCGGGGAGCTGTTTTTT
TRBJ1-2 TRBV2 . . CASRAGNYGYTF TGTGCCAGCAGGGCGGGAAACTATGGCTACACCTTC
TRBJ2-7 TRBV4-1 . . CASSQDRAPSYEQYF TGCGCCAGCAGCCAAGACAGGGCACCCTCCTACGAGCAGTACTTC
TRBJ2-5 TRBV5-1 TRBD1 once CASSSGTGGYQETQYF TGCGCCAGCAGCTCCGGGACAGGGGGATACCAAGAGACCCAGTACTTC
TRBJ2-2 TRBV5-1 TRBD2 once CASSITSGALNTGELFF TGCGCCAGCAGCATAACTAGCGGGGCCCTGAACACCGGGGAGCTGTTTTTT
TRBJ1-1 TRBV12-5 . . CASGLGHTNTEAFF TGTGCTAGTGGTCTGGGACATACGAACACTGAAGCTTTCTTT
TRBJ2-2 TRBV7-3 TRBD1 . CASSFHRDRGTGELFF TGTGCCAGCAGCTTTCACCGGGACAGGGGAACCGGGGAGCTGTTTTTT
TRBJ2-3 TRBV18 . . CASSQSQASTDTQYF TGTGCCAGCTCTCAAAGCCAAGCGAGCACAGATACGCAGTATTTT
TRBJ2-5 TRBV6-6 . . CASIEGTAQSQETQYF TGTGCCAGCATCGAGGGTACAGCCCAATCCCAAGAGACCCAGTACTTC
TRBJ2-3 TRBV19 TRBD2 . CASKPLAGGSDTQYF TGTGCCAGTAAACCTCTAGCGGGGGGGTCAGATACGCAGTATTTT